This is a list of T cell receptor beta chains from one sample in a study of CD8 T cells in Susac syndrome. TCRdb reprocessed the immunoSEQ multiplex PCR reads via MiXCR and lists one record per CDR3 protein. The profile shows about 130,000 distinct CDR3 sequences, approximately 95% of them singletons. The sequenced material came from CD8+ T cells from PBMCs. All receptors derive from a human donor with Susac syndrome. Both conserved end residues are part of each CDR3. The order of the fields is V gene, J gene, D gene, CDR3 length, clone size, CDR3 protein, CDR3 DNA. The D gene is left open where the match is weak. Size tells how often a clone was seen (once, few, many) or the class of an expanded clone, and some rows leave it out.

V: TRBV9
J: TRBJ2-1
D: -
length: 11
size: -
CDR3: CASSVGLEQFF
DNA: TGTGCCAGCAGCGTAGGTCTTGAGCAGTTCTTC

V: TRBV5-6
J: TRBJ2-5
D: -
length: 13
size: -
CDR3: CASSLGEIETQYF
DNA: TGTGCCAGCAGCCTTGGGGAGATAGAGACCCAGTACTTC

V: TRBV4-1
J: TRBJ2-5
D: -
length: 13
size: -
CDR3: CASSREVQETQYF
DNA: TGCGCCAGCAGCCGAGAGGTCCAAGAGACCCAGTACTTC

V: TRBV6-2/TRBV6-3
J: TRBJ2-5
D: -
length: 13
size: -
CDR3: CASSYSRQETQYF
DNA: TGTGCCAGCAGTTATTCAAGACAAGAGACCCAGTACTTC

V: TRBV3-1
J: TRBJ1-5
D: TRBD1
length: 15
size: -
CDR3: CASSQGQLDDQPQHF
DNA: TGTGCCAGCAGCCAGGGACAGTTAGACGATCAGCCCCAGCATTTT

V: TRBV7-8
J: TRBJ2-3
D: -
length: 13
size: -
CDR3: CASTSQPTDTQYF
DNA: TGTGCCAGCACTAGTCAGCCCACAGATACGCAGTATTTT

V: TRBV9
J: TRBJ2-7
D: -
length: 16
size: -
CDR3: CASSVEGNGVTYEQYF
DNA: TGTGCCAGCAGCGTAGAGGGGAACGGGGTCACCTACGAGCAGTACTTC

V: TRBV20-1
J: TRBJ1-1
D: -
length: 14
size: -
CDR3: CSALVPEIDTEAFF
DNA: TGCAGTGCTCTGGTTCCGGAGATCGACACTGAAGCTTTCTTT

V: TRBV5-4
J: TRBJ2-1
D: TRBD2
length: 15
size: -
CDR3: CASSPLAGVRNEQFF
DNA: TGTGCCAGCAGTCCTTTAGCGGGAGTACGAAATGAGCAGTTCTTC

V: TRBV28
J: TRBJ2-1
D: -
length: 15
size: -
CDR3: CASHAQGNSYNEQFF
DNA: TGTGCCAGCCACGCCCAGGGAAATTCCTACAATGAGCAGTTCTTC

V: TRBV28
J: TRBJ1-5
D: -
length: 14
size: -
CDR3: CASSWRQGNQPQHF
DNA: TGTGCCAGCAGTTGGCGACAGGGCAATCAGCCCCAGCATTTT

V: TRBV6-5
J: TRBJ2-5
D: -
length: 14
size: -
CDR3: CASSPEGAQETQYF
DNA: TGTGCCAGCAGCCCGGAGGGGGCTCAAGAGACCCAGTACTTC

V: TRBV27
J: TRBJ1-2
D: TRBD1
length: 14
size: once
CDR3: CASSPYRGLGGYTF
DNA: TGTGCCAGCAGTCCATACAGGGGGCTGGGGGGCTACACCTTC

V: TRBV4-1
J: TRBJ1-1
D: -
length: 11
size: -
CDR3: CASRVNTEAFF
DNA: TGCGCCAGCAGGGTGAACACTGAAGCTTTCTTT

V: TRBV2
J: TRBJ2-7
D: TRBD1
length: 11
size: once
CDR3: CASTGQGEQYF
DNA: TGTGCCAGCACAGGACAGGGAGAGCAGTACTTC

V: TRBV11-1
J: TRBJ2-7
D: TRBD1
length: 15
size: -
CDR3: CASSLAQGVSYEQYF
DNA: TGTGCCAGCAGCTTAGCCCAGGGGGTCTCCTACGAGCAGTACTTC

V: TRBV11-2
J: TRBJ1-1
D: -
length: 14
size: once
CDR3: CASSLGLGTAEAFF
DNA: TGTGCCAGCAGCTTAGGGTTAGGAACCGCTGAAGCTTTCTTT

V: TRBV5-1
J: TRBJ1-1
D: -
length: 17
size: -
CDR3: CASSLGFTGFLNTEAFF
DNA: TGCGCCAGCAGCTTGGGGTTTACAGGGTTTTTGAACACTGAAGCTTTCTTT

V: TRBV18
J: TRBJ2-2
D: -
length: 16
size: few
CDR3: CASSPRQGQNTGELFF
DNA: TGTGCCAGCTCACCACGGCAGGGCCAGAACACCGGGGAGCTGTTTTTT

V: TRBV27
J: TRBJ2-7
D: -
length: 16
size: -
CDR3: CASSLSRVVAGYEQYF
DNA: TGTGCCAGCAGTTTATCGAGGGTAGTGGCCGGCTACGAGCAGTACTTC

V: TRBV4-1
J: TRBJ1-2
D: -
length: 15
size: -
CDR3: CASSRTKSSSDGYTF
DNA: TGCGCCAGCAGCCGGACGAAGTCTTCAAGCGATGGCTACACCTTC

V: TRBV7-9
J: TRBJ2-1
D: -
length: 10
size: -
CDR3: CASSLGQQFF
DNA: TGTGCCAGCAGCTTGGGACAGCAGTTCTTC

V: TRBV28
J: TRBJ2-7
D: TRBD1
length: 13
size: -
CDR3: CASTEGQGSEQYF
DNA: TGTGCCAGCACCGAGGGACAGGGGTCCGAGCAGTACTTC

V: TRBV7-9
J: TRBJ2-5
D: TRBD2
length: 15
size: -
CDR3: CASSASSGAGETQYF
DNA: TGTGCCAGCAGCGCGTCTAGCGGCGCCGGGGAGACCCAGTACTTC

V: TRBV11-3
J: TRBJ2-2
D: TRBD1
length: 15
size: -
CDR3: CASSTDRGYTGELFF
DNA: TGTGCCAGCAGCACGGACAGGGGGTACACCGGGGAGCTGTTTTTT

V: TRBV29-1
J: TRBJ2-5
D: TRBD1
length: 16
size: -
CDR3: CSVAPAEGGYGETQYF
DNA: TGCAGCGTCGCCCCGGCGGAAGGGGGCTATGGGGAGACCCAGTACTTC

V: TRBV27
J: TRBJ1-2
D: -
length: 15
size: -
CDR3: CASSLSEGNNYGYTF
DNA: TGTGCCAGCAGTTTATCGGAGGGGAACAACTATGGCTACACCTTC

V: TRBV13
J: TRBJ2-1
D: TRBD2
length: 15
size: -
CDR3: CASSIRLAAANEQFF
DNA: TGTGCCAGCAGCATCCGACTAGCCGCCGCCAATGAGCAGTTCTTC

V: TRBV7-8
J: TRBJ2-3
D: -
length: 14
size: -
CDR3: CASSRRTSTDTQYF
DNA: TGTGCCAGCAGCCGGCGGACTAGCACAGATACGCAGTATTTT

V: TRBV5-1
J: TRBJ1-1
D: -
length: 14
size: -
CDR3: CASSLDSFDTEAFF
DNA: TGCGCCAGCAGCTTGGACAGTTTCGACACTGAAGCTTTCTTT

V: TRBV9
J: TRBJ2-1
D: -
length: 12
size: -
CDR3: CASSVRYNEQFF
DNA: TGTGCCAGCAGCGTCCGATACAATGAGCAGTTCTTC

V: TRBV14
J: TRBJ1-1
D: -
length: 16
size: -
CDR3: CASVPIGHPLRRKAFF
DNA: TGTGCCAGCGTTCCGATCGGCCATCCTCTAAGGAGGAAAGCTTTCTTT

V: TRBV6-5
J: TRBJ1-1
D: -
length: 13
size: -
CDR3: CASEEVMNTEAFF
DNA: TGTGCCAGCGAGGAGGTTATGAACACTGAAGCTTTCTTT

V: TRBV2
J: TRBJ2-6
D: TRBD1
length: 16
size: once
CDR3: CASRDTDRAGANVLTF
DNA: TGTGCCAGCAGGGACACGGACAGGGCTGGGGCCAACGTCCTGACTTTC

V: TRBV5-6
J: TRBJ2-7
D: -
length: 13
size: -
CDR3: CASRFGTTYEQYF
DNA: TGTGCCAGCAGGTTCGGGACGACCTACGAGCAGTACTTC

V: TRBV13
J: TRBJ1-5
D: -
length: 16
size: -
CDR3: CASSLGGLDSNQPQHF
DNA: TGTGCCAGCAGCTTAGGGGGACTGGATAGCAATCAGCCCCAGCATTTT

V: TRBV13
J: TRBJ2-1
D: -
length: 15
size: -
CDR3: CASSTRGSSHNEQFF
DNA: TGTGCCAGCAGCACGCGAGGTAGCTCCCACAATGAGCAGTTCTTC

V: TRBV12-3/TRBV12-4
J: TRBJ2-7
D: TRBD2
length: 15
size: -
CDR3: CASSLEAGGAYEQYF
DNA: TGTGCCAGCAGTTTAGAGGCGGGAGGAGCCTACGAGCAGTACTTC

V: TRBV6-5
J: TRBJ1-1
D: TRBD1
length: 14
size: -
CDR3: CASRVQGVGTEAFF
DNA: TGTGCCAGCAGGGTACAGGGGGTGGGCACTGAAGCTTTCTTT

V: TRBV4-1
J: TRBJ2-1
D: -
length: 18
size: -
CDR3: CASSQAPLLSGSLNEQFF
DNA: TGCGCCAGCAGCCAAGCCCCTCTTCTTTCGGGATCTCTCAATGAGCAGTTCTTC

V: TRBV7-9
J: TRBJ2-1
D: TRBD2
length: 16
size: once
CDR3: CASSSPGTSGRMGQFF
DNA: TGTGCCAGCAGCTCACCGGGGACTAGCGGGAGGATGGGGCAGTTCTTC

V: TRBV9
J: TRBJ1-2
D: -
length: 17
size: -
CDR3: CASSVEEGRARSYGYTF
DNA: TGTGCCAGCAGCGTAGAGGAGGGCAGGGCCAGGTCCTATGGCTACACCTTC

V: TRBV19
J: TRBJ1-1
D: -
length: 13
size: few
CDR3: CASSIGGNTEAFF
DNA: TGTGCCAGTAGTATAGGCGGGAACACTGAAGCTTTCTTT

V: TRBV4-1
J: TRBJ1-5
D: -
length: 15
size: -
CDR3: CASSQERAVGQPQHF
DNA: TGCGCCAGCAGCCAAGAACGGGCAGTCGGTCAGCCCCAGCATTTT

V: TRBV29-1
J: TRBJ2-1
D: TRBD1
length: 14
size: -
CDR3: CSVRTGGVYNEQFF
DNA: TGCAGCGTTCGGACAGGGGGCGTCTACAATGAGCAGTTCTTC

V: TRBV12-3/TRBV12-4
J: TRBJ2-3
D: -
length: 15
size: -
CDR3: CASSLPDTSTDTQYF
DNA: TGTGCCAGCAGTTTGCCGGACACAAGCACAGATACGCAGTATTTT

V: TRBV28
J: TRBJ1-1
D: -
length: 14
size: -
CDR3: CASSDFGENTEAFF
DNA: TGTGCCAGCAGTGACTTCGGGGAGAACACTGAAGCTTTCTTT

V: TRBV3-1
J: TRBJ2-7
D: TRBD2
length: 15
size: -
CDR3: CASSRAPGLAGEQYF
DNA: TGTGCCAGCAGTAGGGCGCCGGGACTAGCGGGCGAGCAGTACTTC

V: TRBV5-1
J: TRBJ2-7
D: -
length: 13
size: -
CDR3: CASSLELDYEQYF
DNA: TGCGCCAGCAGCTTGGAGTTGGATTACGAGCAGTACTTC

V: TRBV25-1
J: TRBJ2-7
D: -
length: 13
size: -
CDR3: CASSESSEYEQYF
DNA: TGTGCCAGCAGTGAATCTAGTGAGTACGAGCAGTACTTC

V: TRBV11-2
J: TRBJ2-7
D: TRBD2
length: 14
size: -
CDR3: CASSLGNGGYEQYF
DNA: TGTGCCAGCAGCTTAGGAAACGGGGGGTACGAGCAGTACTTC